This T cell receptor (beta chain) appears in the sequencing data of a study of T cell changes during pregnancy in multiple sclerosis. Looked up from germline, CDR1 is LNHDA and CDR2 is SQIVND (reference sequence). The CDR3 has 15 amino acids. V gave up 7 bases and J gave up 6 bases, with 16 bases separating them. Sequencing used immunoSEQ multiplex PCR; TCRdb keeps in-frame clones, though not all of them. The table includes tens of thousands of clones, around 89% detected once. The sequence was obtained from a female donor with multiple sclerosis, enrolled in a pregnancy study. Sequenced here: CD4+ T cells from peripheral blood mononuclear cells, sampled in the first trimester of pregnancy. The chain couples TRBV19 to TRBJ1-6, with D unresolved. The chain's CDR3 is CASKERAGGNSPLHF. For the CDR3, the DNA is TGTGCCAGTAAGGAGAGGGCAGGAGGTAATTCACCCCTCCACTTT. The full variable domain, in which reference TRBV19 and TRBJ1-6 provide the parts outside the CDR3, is DGGITQSPKYLFRKEGQNVTLSCEQNLNHDAMYWYRQDPGQGLRLIYYSQIVNDFQKGDIAEGYSVSREKKESFPLTVTSAQKNPTAFYLCASKERAGGNSPLHFGNGTRLTVT.